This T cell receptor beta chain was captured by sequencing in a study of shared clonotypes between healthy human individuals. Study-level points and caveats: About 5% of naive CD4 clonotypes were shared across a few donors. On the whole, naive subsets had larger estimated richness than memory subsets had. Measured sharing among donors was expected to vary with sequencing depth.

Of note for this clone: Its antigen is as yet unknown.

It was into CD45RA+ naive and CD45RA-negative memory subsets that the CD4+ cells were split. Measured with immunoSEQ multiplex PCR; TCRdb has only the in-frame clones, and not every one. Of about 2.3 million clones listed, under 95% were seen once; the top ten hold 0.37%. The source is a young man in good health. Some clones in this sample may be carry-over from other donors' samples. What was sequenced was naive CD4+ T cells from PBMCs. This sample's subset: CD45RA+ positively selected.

The CDR3 nucleotides are TGTGCCAGCAGTTCGGGACTCGAGCTGTTTTTT. It yields the protein CASSSGLELFF. The V and J genes are TRBV28 and TRBJ2-2; a possible D gene is TRBD2 (6 bases). The germline gives CDR1 MDHEN, CDR2 SYDVKM. V lost 4 bases, J lost 11 bases, and 8 bases lay in between. This CDR3 comprises 11 residues.